The 24 T cell receptor beta chains presented below share a single source sample, sequenced in a study of CD8+ T cells in alopecia areata. cDNA prepared by RNA extraction and subsequent reverse transcription served as the template for sequencing. Data came from immunoSEQ multiplex PCR; TCRdb stores just in-frame clones and leaves some out. The sample lists approximately 66,000 clones, approximately 58% occurring once. The material sequenced was CD8+ T cells sorted from blood, taken at week 0. All receptors come from a human donor with alopecia areata.

The chain combines TRBV4-1 with TRBJ2-5; 10 nucleotides agree with TRBD2. The V segment lost 0 bases and the J segment 2 bases; nucleotides outside the gene matches: 6. Germline CDR1 is MGHRA and CDR2 is YSYEKL. This CDR3 has 17 residues. CDR3 in amino acids: CASSQDPSGGPQETQYF. In nucleotides, the CDR3 is TGCGCCAGCAGCCAAGATCCTAGCGGGGGACCACAAGAGACCCAGTACTTC.

The chain recombines TRBV5-1 with TRBJ2-4; TRBD2 matches 7 bases. Unmatched junction bases numbered 13, after V lost 4 bases and J lost 3 bases. Per the germline V gene, CDR1 is SGHRS and CDR2 is YFSETQ. This CDR3 is built from 17 residues. In DNA form, the CDR3 reads TGCGCCAGCAGCCTCGCTGCGGGGGTTGCGGTCAAAAACATTCAGTACTTC. It translates to CASSLAAGVAVKNIQYF.

This chain uses TRBV7-3 with TRBJ2-1, with 10 bases that match TRBD2. Germline V gene data show CDR1 as SGHTA and CDR2 as FQGTGA. V gave up 5 bases and J gave up 2 bases; unmatched junction bases: 9. This CDR3 is built from 17 residues. CDR3 loop: CASSSGRALDAYNEQFF. The CDR3 DNA sequence: TGTGCCAGCAGCAGCGGGAGGGCCCTCGACGCCTACAATGAGCAGTTCTTC.

The CDR3 spells CASSSRGPHEQYF. The CDR3 DNA sequence: TGTGCCAGCAGCTCTCGGGGTCCCCACGAGCAGTACTTC. This rearrangement joins TRBV7-8 to TRBJ2-7; a weak D match, TRBD2 (5 bases). V gave up 4 bases and J gave up 5 bases, with 12 bases separating them. The germline V gene has CDR1 SGHVS and CDR2 FQNEAQ. The CDR3 runs to 13 residues.

J is TRBJ1-2 and V is TRBV6-1; 12 bases are shared with TRBD1. Unmatched junction bases numbered 1, after V lost 4 bases and J lost 4 bases. This CDR3 has 14 amino acids. Germline V lookup: CDR1 MNHNS, CDR2 SASEGT. The CDR3 region has the DNA TGTGCCAGCAGTGGGGGACAGGGGGCCTATGGCTACACCTTC. Protein sequence: CASSGGQGAYGYTF.

The rearrangement joins TRBV16 to TRBJ1-5; D is ambiguous. This CDR3 has 13 amino acids. Germline V gene lookup returns CDR1 KGHSY and CDR2 FQNENV. V lost 4 bases, J lost 3 bases, and 7 bases lay in between. CDR3 residues: CASSPDFNQPQHF. The CDR3 bases are TGTGCCAGCAGCCCGGACTTCAATCAGCCCCAGCATTTT.

The rearrangement uses TRBV27 and TRBJ2-2; 7 nucleotides line up with TRBD2. Trimming at V came to 4 bases and at J to 6 bases, leaving 2 bases not matched to a gene. The CDR3 is 13 amino acids. Germline-derived CDR1 and CDR2 are MNHEY and SMNVEV (reference sequence). DNA for the CDR3: TGTGCCAGCAGTTCCCGGGAGGCCGGGGAGCTGTTTTTT. Encoded protein: CASSSREAGELFF.

The chain employs TRBV5-1 and TRBJ2-7; D is ambiguous. The V and J ends lost 0 bases and 0 bases respectively, with 13 bases between them. Germline V CDR1 and CDR2: SGHRS, YFSETQ. The CDR3 is 16 amino acids. CDR3 DNA sequence: TGCGCCAGCAGCTTGGAAAAGTTCGCGGTCTCCTACGAGCAGTACTTC. Amino acids: CASSLEKFAVSYEQYF.

The chain employs TRBV5-1 and TRBJ2-1, with D tentatively TRBD2 (6 bases). V gave up 3 bases and J gave up 7 bases, with 20 bases separating them. The CDR3 runs to 16 residues. CDR1 SGHRS and CDR2 YFSETQ come from the germline V gene. CDR3 sequence reads: CASSWEVLGVRNEQFF. The DNA of the CDR3 is TGCGCCAGCAGCTGGGAGGTTCTAGGCGTAAGAAATGAGCAGTTCTTC.

This clone occurred once. The chain carries TRBV5-1 and TRBJ1-1, with no clear D. Germline V gene lookup returns CDR1 SGHRS and CDR2 YFSETQ. The CDR3 is 13 residues long. Between the trimmed V and J ends, which lost 5 bases and 4 bases, there was a span of 12 bases. The CDR3 DNA reads as TGCGCCAGCAGTGACTGGGCGGCCACTGAAGCTTTCTTT. This translates into CASSDWAATEAFF. The full variable domain, with the rest looked up from reference TRBV5-1 and TRBJ1-1, is KAGVTQTPRYLIKTRGQQVTLSCSPISGHRSVSWYQQTPGQGLQFLFEYFSETQRNKGNFPGRFSGRQFSNSRSEMNVSTLELGDSALYLCASSDWAATEAFFGQGTRLTVV.

The chain couples TRBV4-3 to TRBJ2-1, with a tentative D call TRBD1 (5 bases). V was shortened by 1 base and J by 4 bases, with 14 bases between the two germline ends. Looked up from germline, CDR1 is LGHNA and CDR2 is YSLEER. This CDR3 is 16 amino acids long. For the CDR3, the DNA is TGCGCCAGCAGCCAAGCGGGCGGACACCATTACAATGAGCAGTTCTTC. Its translation: CASSQAGGHHYNEQFF.

V is TRBV7-9 and J is TRBJ2-3, with D perhaps matching TRBD1 or TRBD2 (5 bases each). V shed 0 bases and J shed 3 bases, with 7 bases lying between them. The germline V gene has CDR1 SEHNR and CDR2 FQNEAQ (reference sequence). CDR3 size: 14 residues. CDR3 nucleotide sequence: TGTGCCAGCAGCTTAGCGGGGGTTACAGATACGCAGTATTTT. This translates into CASSLAGVTDTQYF.

The chain combines TRBV6-5 with TRBJ2-5; no clear D gene. The CDR3 runs to 15 residues. Trimming stripped 4 bases from V and 4 bases from J, with 16 bases between. Looked up from germline, CDR1 is MNHEY and CDR2 is SVGAGI. Written as DNA, the CDR3 is TGTGCCAGCAGTTCGTCCGAACAGACCCCAGAGACCCAGTACTTC. Translating gives CASSSSEQTPETQYF.

J is TRBJ1-5 and V is TRBV7-9; D gene ambiguous. CDR3 size: 14 residues. Trimming left V 4 bases short and J 0 bases short, with 7 bases between. Germline CDR1 SEHNR, CDR2 FQNEAQ (reference sequence). The CDR3 region is CASSYSDSNQPQHF. CDR3 DNA sequence: TGTGCCAGCAGCTATAGCGATAGCAATCAGCCCCAGCATTTT.

This chain uses TRBV14 with TRBJ2-2; TRBD1 is a possible D gene (5 bases). Trimming took 1 base from V and 5 from J, leaving 8 bases between them. The V gene's germline CDR1 is SGHDN and CDR2 FVKESK. This CDR3 has 14 amino acids. The CDR3 DNA sequence: TGTGCCAGCAGCCAAGTCCAGGGAACCGGGGAGCTGTTTTTT. It is translated as CASSQVQGTGELFF.

This chain uses TRBV9 with TRBJ2-3; TRBD2 agrees at 10 bases. The germline V gene encodes CDR1 SGDLS and CDR2 YYNGEE. The length of the CDR3 is 17 residues. The J segment lost 4 bases and the V segment lost 2 bases, leaving 10 bases of the junction unmatched. For the CDR3, the DNA is TGTGCCAGCAGCGTCGAGGGGCTAGCGGGAGTCTCAGATACGCAGTATTTT. Translation gives CASSVEGLAGVSDTQYF.

CDR3 sequence: CASSSLAGVARYEQYF. DNA of the CDR3: TGTGCCAGCAGTTCACTAGCGGGAGTTGCCCGATACGAGCAGTACTTC. The rearrangement links TRBV27 to TRBJ2-7, with 11 bases matching TRBD2. V trimming: 4 bases; J trimming: 4 bases; junction bases outside the gene matches: 9. The V gene's germline CDR1 is MNHEY and CDR2 SMNVEV (reference sequence). The CDR3 is 16 amino acids.

The gene calls are TRBV15 and TRBJ2-7, with D unresolved. The ends were cut back, 10 bases at V and 6 bases at J, with 16 bases in the middle. The CDR3 is 12 residues long. Germline V lookup: CDR1 LNHNV, CDR2 YYDKDF (reference sequence). CDR3 coding DNA: TGTGCCAGCAGTGACGTTACTGGCGAGCAGTACTTC. Translating gives CASSDVTGEQYF.

The gene calls are TRBV4-1 and TRBJ1-5; perhaps TRBD1 as D (6 bases). The V gene lost 3 bases and the J gene lost 4 bases, with 13 bases spanning the gap. Germline assignment: CDR1 MGHRA and CDR2 YSYEKL. This CDR3 contains 15 residues. This chain's CDR3 is CASSQAYRDNQPQHF. In DNA form, the CDR3 reads TGCGCCAGCAGCCAGGCCTACAGGGATAATCAGCCCCAGCATTTT.

There are many counts of this clone. The junction departs from the called germline gene at one end, perhaps through a read error. V and J are TRBV10-3 and TRBJ1-2, with D possibly TRBD1 on 6 matching bases. The germline V gene encodes CDR1 ENHRY and CDR2 SYGVKD. This CDR3 is 14 amino acids long. CDR3 in amino acids: CASSWGDTAGGYTF. DNA of the CDR3: TGTGCCAGCAGTTGGGGGGACACAGCTGGTGGCTACACCTTC.

CDR3 DNA: TGTGCCAGCAGCGTGGAGGCCGAGGGGGGCGAGCAGTACTTC. The encoded protein is CASSVEAEGGEQYF. The chain uses TRBV9 and TRBJ2-7, with D possibly called TRBD1 or TRBD2 (6 bases each). There are 14 residues in the CDR3. In germline, CDR1 is SGDLS, CDR2 YYNGEE. Trimming left V 2 bases short and J 6 bases short, with 15 bases between. Together with reference TRBV9 and TRBJ2-7, the CDR3 gives the full variable domain: DSGVTQTPKHLITATGQRVTLRCSPRSGDLSVYWYQQSLDQGLQFLIQYYNGEERAKGNILERFSAQQFPDLHSELNLSSLELGDSALYFCASSVEAEGGEQYFGPGTRLTVT.

This clone is a singleton in its sample. This chain uses TRBV27 with TRBJ2-2; 7 bases match TRBD2. The germline CDR1 and CDR2 sequences are MNHEY and SMNVEV (reference sequence). The V gene end was trimmed by 5 bases and the J gene end by 3 bases; junction bases not matched to a gene: 15. CDR3 length: 18 amino acids. CDR3 sequence (DNA): TGTGCCAGCAGTCCCCTACTAGCGCTAGGGTTTGACACCGGGGAGCTGTTTTTT. This encodes CASSPLLALGFDTGELFF.

The chain carries TRBV7-9 and TRBJ1-2, with D possibly being TRBD1 (5 bases). The CDR3 has 14 amino acids. V dropped 1 base and J dropped 3 bases, with 9 bases sitting between them. Germline assignment: CDR1 SEHNR and CDR2 FQNEAQ (reference sequence). CDR3 bases: TGTGCCAGCAGCTTAGACGGGGGATACTATGGCTACACCTTC. Translated, it gives CASSLDGGYYGYTF.

This clone was recorded at least ten times. The chain employs TRBV2 and TRBJ2-6; 11 bases fit TRBD1. V shed 4 bases and J 1 base; nucleotides not matched to a gene: 0. Looked up from germline, CDR1 is SNHLY and CDR2 is FYNNEI. This CDR3 is built from 16 residues. The CDR3 DNA reads as TGTGCCAGCAGTGGGGACAGGGGGTCTGGGGCCAACGTCCTGACTTTC. Translation: CASSGDRGSGANVLTF.